The 8 T cell receptor beta chains below come from one sample, sequenced in a study of blood T cell repertoires in COVID-19 (dated by TCRdb to about 2020). Receptors were amplified or captured by the immunoSEQ multiplex PCR assay. Sourced from immuneACCESS, this table was stored by TCRdb with only in-frame sequences that have V and J called. A share of the clones is absent; for the studies checked, an unresolved V gene accounts for under half, and the remainder has no known explanation. The table for this sample lists some 300,000 clones; about 87% of them were counted only once. Roughly 1.3% of the sample belongs to the ten largest clones. Input material: peripheral blood. All receptors come from a man aged 65 to 79 with acute or convalescent COVID-19.

The chain couples TRBV5-4 to TRBJ2-7; 7 nucleotides agree with TRBD2. Trimming removed 1 base from V and 0 bases from J; junction bases left unmatched: 1. The CDR3 contains 14 residues. The germline CDR1 and CDR2 sequences are SGHNT and YYREEE (reference sequence). The CDR3 loop reads CASSLREASYEQYF. The CDR3 DNA reads TGTGCCAGCAGCTTGCGGGAGGCCTCCTACGAGCAGTACTTC.

This CDR3 reads CATGGWTGESSEQFF. In nucleotides, the CDR3 is TGTGCCACCGGGGGGTGGACAGGGGAGAGCAGTGAGCAGTTCTTC. The V call is TRBV10-3, the J call TRBJ2-1; 9 bases fit TRBD1. CDR1 ENHRY and CDR2 SYGVKD come from the germline V gene. V trimming: 10 bases; J trimming: 9 bases; junction bases outside the gene matches: 16. CDR3 size: 15 residues.

For this clone: At the DNA level, this CDR3 is encoded by other sequences in the same sample as well. The V and J genes are TRBV5-1 and TRBJ1-6; a possible D gene is TRBD1 (6 bases). V lost 1 base and J lost 7, with 9 bases in between. Germline V gene sequence: CDR1 SGHRS, CDR2 YFSETQ. This CDR3 is built from 14 residues. The CDR3 DNA sequence: TGCGCCAGCAGCTTGCCTGGGGGCAATTCACCCCTCCACTTT. This sequence encodes CASSLPGGNSPLHF.

The gene calls are TRBV5-4 and TRBJ2-3; 11 bases are a match to TRBD2. J lost 6 bases, V lost 3 bases, and 6 bases had no gene match. Germline CDR1 SGHNT, CDR2 YYREEE (reference sequence). The CDR3 has 15 residues. Here the CDR3 reads CASSSPSGRSDTQYF. The CDR3 DNA reads as TGTGCCAGCAGCTCTCCTAGCGGGAGGTCGGATACGCAGTATTTT.

V usage is TRBV28 and J usage is TRBJ2-1; D remains ambiguous. The ends were cut back, 4 bases at V and 7 bases at J, with 2 bases in the middle. There are 10 residues in the CDR3. Per germline, CDR1 MDHEN and CDR2 SYDVKM. As DNA, the CDR3 is TGTGCCAGCAGTTCAAATGAGCAGTTCTTC. Amino acid sequence: CASSSNEQFF. Looking up the rest from reference TRBV28 and TRBJ2-1 gives the full variable domain: DVKVTQSSRYLVKRTGEKVFLECVQDMDHENMFWYRQDPGLGLRLIYFSYDVKMKEKGDIPEGYSVSREKKERFSLILESASTNQTSMYLCASSSNEQFFGPGTRLTVL.

The chain uses TRBV6-5 and TRBJ1-3, with D perhaps matching TRBD1 (5 bases). V was cut by 6 bases and J by 2 bases, with 11 bases left in between. CDR3 size: 14 residues. Germline values: CDR1 MNHEY, CDR2 SVGAGI. The CDR3 DNA follows: TGTGCCAGCAGGCTAGGGGATCCTGGAAACACCATATATTTT. It yields the protein CASRLGDPGNTIYF.

This chain uses TRBV5-4 with TRBJ1-6, with D uncertain. The CDR3 spans 15 residues. Per germline, CDR1 SGHNT and CDR2 YYREEE (reference sequence). Trimming took off 1 base at V and 3 bases at J, with 8 bases between the two ends. CDR3: CASSLNSLYNSPLHF. For the CDR3, the DNA is TGTGCCAGCAGCTTGAACAGCCTCTATAATTCACCCCTCCACTTT.

The chain has TRBV29-1 and TRBJ2-1, with TRBD1 matching 12 bases. The CDR3 is 15 residues long. The V gene's germline CDR1 is SQVTM and CDR2 ANQGSEA. The ends lost 7 bases at V and 7 bases at J; junction bases unmatched: 11. As DNA, the CDR3 is TGCAGCGCGATGCGGGGGACAGGGGGCTCGAATGAGCAGTTCTTC. Its translation: CSAMRGTGGSNEQFF.